The 4 T cell receptor beta chains below come from one sample, sequenced in a study of blood T cell repertoires in COVID-19. TCRdb's table, derived via immunoSEQ multiplex PCR, lists solely in-frame clones and lacks some. The sample contains 120,000 to 150,000 clones, roughly 80% of which appear only once. Sequenced sample: peripheral blood. The receptors stem from a woman of 80 years or more with acute or convalescent COVID-19.

The chain carries TRBV5-1 and TRBJ1-4, with D hard to call. CDR3 length equals 14 residues. Per germline, CDR1 SGHRS and CDR2 YFSETQ. V gave up 1 base and J gave up 8 bases, with 12 bases separating them. CDR3 sequence (DNA): TGCGCCAGCAGCTTGTTTCTAAGAGGGGAAAAACTGTTTTTT. Translating it yields CASSLFLRGEKLFF.

This sequence joins TRBV6-5 and TRBJ1-1, with 7 positions matching TRBD1. V shed 6 bases and J 0 bases; nucleotides not matched to a gene: 7. Germline loops: CDR1 MNHEY, CDR2 SVGAGI. The CDR3 is 15 amino acids. In DNA form, the CDR3 reads TGTGCCAGCAGCGATACAGGGGTGATGAACACTGAAGCTTTCTTT. Its protein is CASSDTGVMNTEAFF.

This rearrangement joins TRBV6-5 to TRBJ2-7; weak D call: TRBD1 (6 bases). V gave up 8 bases and J gave up 5 bases, with 19 bases separating them. This CDR3 comprises 14 residues. CDR1 and CDR2 (germline): MNHEY, SVGAGI. The chain's CDR3 is CASFSRDTYDEQYF. The DNA of the CDR3 is TGTGCCAGCTTTTCCCGGGACACATATGACGAGCAGTACTTC.

This chain uses TRBV7-3 with TRBJ1-4, with D perhaps TRBD1 (5 bases). The CDR3 loop spans 15 amino acids. V lost 2 bases and J 5 bases, leaving 12 bases between the germline ends. CDR1 and CDR2 (germline): SGHTA, FQGTGA. The CDR3 sequence: CASSLLSRANEKLFF. CDR3 DNA sequence: TGTGCCAGCAGCTTACTCTCCAGGGCCAATGAAAAACTGTTTTTT. The full variable domain, in which reference TRBV7-3 and TRBJ1-4 provide the parts outside the CDR3, is GAGVSQTPSNKVTEKGKYVELRCDPISGHTALYWYRQSLGQGPEFLIYFQGTGAADDSGLPNDRFFAVRPEGSVSTLKIQRTERGDSAVYLCASSLLSRANEKLFFGSGTQLSVL.